A selection of T cell receptor beta chains follows, all from one sample in a study of T cell repertoires in cytomegalovirus infection. TCRdb independently ran MiXCR on the reads; one entry per CDR3 protein. The repertoire has roughly 230,000 distinct CDR3 sequences, approximately 13% of them found once; the top ten carry 1.5% to 2%. The sample taken for sequencing was PBMCs. These receptors were collected from a human donor in good health (CMV status not recorded). Some clones in this sample may be carry-over from other donors' samples. Both conserved end residues are part of each CDR3. D genes are given only for firm matches. Part of the rows lack a size; the others show once, few, many or a class for expanded clones.

V gene	D gene	clone size	J gene	CDR3 DNA	CDR3 protein
TRBV15	NA	many	TRBJ1-2	TGTGCCACCAGCAGACATGCGGGAGTATCCTCGGACTATGGCTACACCTTC	CATSRHAGVSSDYGYTF
TRBV6-2/TRBV6-3	NA	many	TRBJ2-2	TGTGCCAGCAGTTATTGGACCAACACCGGGGAGCTGTTTTTT	CASSYWTNTGELFF
TRBV15	TRBD2	NA	TRBJ2-5	TGTGCCACCAGCTCCCGGGGGGGCCAGGAGACCCAGTACTTC	CATSSRGGQETQYF
TRBV20-1	NA	NA	TRBJ1-5	TGCAGTGCTCTCCGGGGGGAGGGGTTGAGTAATCAGCCCCAGCATTTT	CSALRGEGLSNQPQHF
TRBV6-2/TRBV6-3	NA	few	TRBJ2-5	TGTGCCAGCAGATGGGCCGGGCAAGAGACCCAGTACTTC	CASRWAGQETQYF
TRBV3-1	TRBD2	few	TRBJ2-4	TGTGCCAGCAGCCTTGGGACTAGTAAAAACATTCAGTACTTC	CASSLGTSKNIQYF
TRBV28	TRBD2	many	TRBJ2-5	TGTGCCAGCAGTTCCGGACTAGCGGGAGGCCAGACCCAGTACTTC	CASSSGLAGGQTQYF
TRBV11-3	TRBD2	many	TRBJ2-1	TGTGCCAGCAGCTCCAGACTAGCGGGGGGACACAATGAGCAGTTCTTC	CASSSRLAGGHNEQFF
TRBV7-9	NA	NA	TRBJ2-7	TGTGCCAGCAGGAACAGGGTCCCCGACGAGCAGTACTTC	CASRNRVPDEQYF
TRBV11-3	NA	few	TRBJ2-3	TGTGCCAGCAGCGGACCGGGAGATACGCAGTATTTT	CASSGPGDTQYF
TRBV11-3	TRBD2	NA	TRBJ2-2	TGTGCCAGCAGCAAACTAGCGGGAATAAACACCGGGGAGCTGTTTTTT	CASSKLAGINTGELFF
TRBV6-2/TRBV6-3	NA	many	TRBJ2-1	TGTGCCAGCAGTCCGCCCGGGGCAAATGAGCAGTTCTTC	CASSPPGANEQFF
TRBV5-6	TRBD2	NA	TRBJ2-7	TGTGCCAGCAGCTTCGGGACTAGCGGTTCCTACGAGCAGTACTTC	CASSFGTSGSYEQYF
TRBV20-1	NA	many	TRBJ1-2	TGCAGTGCTAGAACGGGGGCCTATGGCTACACCTTC	CSARTGAYGYTF
TRBV7-9	NA	many	TRBJ2-5	TGTGCCAGCAGCCGAAGCGGAATGGGGGAGACCCAGTACTTC	CASSRSGMGETQYF
TRBV14	NA	many	TRBJ2-5	TGTGCCAGCAGCCAAGTTAGGGGGAAGGCCCAGTACTTC	CASSQVRGKAQYF
TRBV7-6	NA	many	TRBJ1-2	TGTGCCAGCAGCTTAGGGGTAGGCTGGGACTATGGCTACACCTTC	CASSLGVGWDYGYTF
TRBV7-2	NA	many	TRBJ2-5	TGTGCCAGCAGCCAGAATCCTGGGGGTGGCGAGACCCAGTACTTC	CASSQNPGGGETQYF
TRBV7-3	NA	many	TRBJ2-3	TGTGCCAGCAGTTTTCTCGGGACTAGCACAGATACGCAGTATTTT	CASSFLGTSTDTQYF
TRBV7-2	NA	many	TRBJ1-2	TGTGCCAGCAACCCAGGGGAGGGCAGGGGCCTTAACTATGGCTACACCTTC	CASNPGEGRGLNYGYTF
TRBV6-1	TRBD1	many	TRBJ2-2	TGTGCCAGCAGTGAAGGGTGGTGGACAGGGAAGGACACCGGGGAGCTGTTTTTT	CASSEGWWTGKDTGELFF
TRBV7-8	NA	many	TRBJ2-6	TGTGCCAGCAGCGCTCAGGGCTCTGGGGCCAACGTCCTGACTTTC	CASSAQGSGANVLTF
TRBV7-2	TRBD2	many	TRBJ2-7	TGTGCCAGCAGCTTAATCTCTAGCGGGGAGAGGACCTACGAGCAGTACTTC	CASSLISSGERTYEQYF
TRBV20-1	NA	few	TRBJ2-4	TGCAGTGCAAGAGAGGGCGCGGGGGCCAAAAACATTCAGTACTTC	CSAREGAGAKNIQYF
TRBV10-3	TRBD1	few	TRBJ2-7	TGTGCCATCAGTGAGGGACAGGCCTACGAGCAGTACTTC	CAISEGQAYEQYF
TRBV9	NA	few	TRBJ1-6	TGTGCCAGCAGCGCTGGAAATTCACCCCTCCACTTT	CASSAGNSPLHF
TRBV7-6	NA	many	TRBJ2-1	TGTGCCAGCAGCTCGGGGGAGACCTACAATGAGCAGTTCTTC	CASSSGETYNEQFF
TRBV10-3	NA	NA	TRBJ1-4	TGTGCCATCAGTACTCCAGGGGTTGAAAAACTGTTTTTT	CAISTPGVEKLFF
TRBV23-1	TRBD1	NA	TRBJ2-3	TGCGCCAGCAGTCAAGGGACAGGGATCCTTAGCACAGATACGCAGTATTTT	CASSQGTGILSTDTQYF
TRBV7-2	NA	many	TRBJ2-7	TGTGCCAGCAGCTTGGGGACATCTAACTACGAGCAGTACTTC	CASSLGTSNYEQYF
TRBV6-1	TRBD2	many	TRBJ2-1	TGTGCCAGCAGTGACGTTAACCTAGCGGGAGGTTGGGGCAATGAGCAGTTCTTC	CASSDVNLAGGWGNEQFF
TRBV28	TRBD1	few	TRBJ1-5	TGTGCCAGCAGTATATATATCCCAGGACAGGAGAAAAATCAGCCCCAGCATTTT	CASSIYIPGQEKNQPQHF
TRBV6-8	TRBD1	NA	TRBJ1-2	TGTGCCAGCAGCCCGGACAGGGGGCAATCGGACTATGGCTACACCTTC	CASSPDRGQSDYGYTF
TRBV4-2	NA	many	TRBJ1-5	TGTGCCAGCAGCCAAGATCAGGGGTCTCATCAGCCCCAGCATTTT	CASSQDQGSHQPQHF
TRBV6-5	TRBD2	many	TRBJ2-5	TGTGCCAGCAGTTACGCCTCCCCCCTGACTAGCGGGAGTCTCGAGACCCAGTACTTC	CASSYASPLTSGSLETQYF
TRBV5-1	TRBD2	many	TRBJ2-1	TGCGCCAGCAGCTGGACTAGCGGGAGTTCGGTCAATGAGCAGTTCTTC	CASSWTSGSSVNEQFF
TRBV2	TRBD1	many	TRBJ1-4	TGTGCCATCCATGAGGAGGGGGCGCGGGAAAAACTGTTTTTT	CAIHEEGAREKLFF
TRBV11-3	NA	many	TRBJ1-1	TGTGCCAGCAGCGCCCCGGTGACTGAAGCTTTCTTT	CASSAPVTEAFF
TRBV4-3	NA	many	TRBJ2-2	TGCGCCAGCAGCCAAGGGGGCGTTAACTACGGAGTTACCGGGGAGCTGTTTTTT	CASSQGGVNYGVTGELFF
TRBV15	NA	few	TRBJ1-1	TGTGCCACCAGCAGAGATCGGGGAAACACTGAAGCTTTCTTT	CATSRDRGNTEAFF
TRBV19	NA	many	TRBJ1-1	TGTGCCAGTAGTAATAGCGGGGGCAGGAACACTGAAGCTTTCTTT	CASSNSGGRNTEAFF
TRBV7-2	NA	many	TRBJ2-7	TGTGCCAGCAGCTTAACAATGCCCGAGCAGTACTTC	CASSLTMPEQYF
TRBV19	NA	few	TRBJ2-7	TGTGCCAGTACGGCCCCCCCGGGCCAGCAGTACTTC	CASTAPPGQQYF
TRBV19	NA	NA	TRBJ2-1	TGTGCCAGTAGTATATCACGGCTAGAGAACGTGTACAATGAGCAGTTCTTC	CASSISRLENVYNEQFF
TRBV20-1	NA	few	TRBJ1-2	TGCAGTGCTATCGTAGGGGTTAACTATGGCTACACCTTC	CSAIVGVNYGYTF
TRBV5-1	TRBD1	many	TRBJ2-3	TGCGCCAGCAGCCTCGGAACAGGGGGCAGTTCCCCAGATACGCAGTATTTT	CASSLGTGGSSPDTQYF
TRBV4-2	TRBD1	many	TRBJ2-7	TGTGCCAGCAGCCAAAACAGGGGCAGGGCCTACGAGCAGTACTTC	CASSQNRGRAYEQYF
TRBV29-1	NA	NA	TRBJ1-1	TGCAGCGTTGAGGTCACGGGAACTGAAGCTTTCTTT	CSVEVTGTEAFF
TRBV5-1	NA	NA	TRBJ2-6	TGCGCCAGCAGCCCCCCTGACAGCGAGTCTGGGGCCAACGTCCTGACTTTC	CASSPPDSESGANVLTF